The clone carrying this T cell receptor (beta chain) was observed at least ten times. Every sampled donor was Caucasian and healthy. V dropped 6 bases and J dropped 4; count of bases not matched to a gene: 9. CDR3 length: 15 residues. These data belong to a study of identical twins. Carrying unique molecular identifiers, the cDNA also gained a universal primer site through template switching. TCRdb processed the 5' RACE reads anew with MiXCR; each CDR3 protein has one entry. Altogether about 280,000 distinct CDR3 sequences are present, 8% to 9% being singletons, with the ten largest covering approximately 2.1%. These data are also associated with another study on yellow fever vaccine responses in identical twins.

The material sequenced was memory (CD45RO+) T cells sorted from blood. The receptor comes from a woman younger than 30 in good health. V is TRBV12-3 or TRBV12-4 and J is TRBJ2-1; 7 bases agree with TRBD1. The CDR3 spells CASRPATGVYNEQFF. CDR3 nucleotide sequence: TGTGCCAGCAGACCAGCCACAGGGGTTTACAATGAGCAGTTCTTC.